This T cell receptor (beta chain) stems from a study of T cells expressing NK-cell markers (dated by TCRdb to 2018 to 2020). Study-level background: In sorted CD3+CD56+NKG2C+, CD3+CD56+NKG2C- and CD3+CD56-NKG2C+ T-cell subsets from several donors, TCR beta-chain repertoires were profiled. Illumina HiSeq 2000/2500, MiSeq or NextSeq was used to sequence libraries as 2 x 150 bp reads. All eight donors whose samples were sequenced were randomly selected healthy volunteers, three of them men and five women. Of the eight sequenced donors, seven were found to be HCMV-seropositive and one was found to be HCMV-seronegative. Findings and caveats that apply to the study as a whole: In over five donors, the dominant CD3+CD56+NKG2C+ clonotypes were found to rank among the top 10 CD8+ clonotypes and to make up roughly 1.0-7.5% of CD8+ T cells. Whether the expanded NKG2C-expressing T cell clones were specific for HCMV antigens remained unclear. Those dominant clonotypes were again the most abundant among CD3+CD56-NKG2C+ cells in a few donors, at about 25-60.1%.

As regards this clonotype: The antigen it binds to is not known.

In the germline V gene, CDR1 corresponds to SGHDT and CDR2 to YYEEEE. Including the terminal cysteine and phenylalanine, the CDR3 comprises 16 residues. The DNA sequence is not available. The data were produced on an Illumina HiSeq 2000. 5'RACE template switching, by which a universal primer site and unique molecular identifiers were added, was used to make TCR beta cDNA libraries. cDNA synthesis was primed from the TCR beta constant segment, followed by two successive PCR amplification steps. From the authors' description of their analysis: MIGEC handled demultiplexing of the reads and grouping by UMI, while MiTCR was used to assemble and quantify clonotypes. To exclude erroneous sequences, only TCR cDNA sequences supported by at least two reads were retained. The tcR package was used for downstream repertoire analysis, and clonotypes were matched between fractions using CDR3 nucleotide sequence together with V segment. Antigen specificity was annotated against VDJdb with VDJmatch, allowing one amino acid substitution in CDR3. TCRdb reanalyzed the reads, keeping one entry per CDR3 protein sequence and omitting DNA. TCRdb's processing, not the authors' own work, is the source of the V and J calls. This sample's listing comprises 150,000 to 170,000 distinct CDR3 sequences. The biggest ten clones account for around a third of the sample.

A commercial ELISA kit detecting HCMV-specific IgG in serum was used to determine HCMV serostatus. Ficoll density gradient centrifugation was used to isolate peripheral blood mononuclear cells from blood. The V and J genes are TRBV5-6 and TRBJ2-3; TCRdb lists TRBD2, though no DNA is available to test this call. The material sequenced was blood T cells: a sorted CD56 or NKG2C T cell subset, CD4+ or CD8+ T cells, or bulk PBMC T cells (not recorded which). This TCR came from a woman aged 50 to 60 in good health. Donor details come from another sample of the same person, matched by shared clones. The CDR3 in this case is CASSWLAGSSTDTQYF.